A single sample is the source of the 16 T cell receptor beta chains below, sequenced in a study of radiotherapy plus CTLA-4 blockade in lung cancer. The repertoire was sequenced with immunoSEQ multiplex PCR; TCRdb's copy has only in-frame clones and lacks some. The sample yields more than 40,000 clones, 55% to 80% seen once. Source: peripheral blood, taken from a patient treated with radiotherapy plus ipilimumab. These receptors came from a human donor with non-small cell lung cancer who had a complete response to radiotherapy plus ipilimumab.

The count of this clone is one. The chain carries TRBV28 and TRBJ2-4, with TRBD1 matching over 7 bases. The CDR3 extends over 15 amino acids. CDR1 is MDHEN, CDR2 SYDVKM, per germline. The ends lost 2 bases at V and 4 bases at J; junction bases unmatched: 5. CDR3 region: CASSLRVTGKNIQYF. The CDR3 DNA reads TGTGCCAGCAGTTTACGAGTGACAGGGAAAAACATTCAGTACTTC.

This sequence joins TRBV6-5 and TRBJ2-7; 9 nucleotides line up with TRBD1. The CDR3 runs 15 residues. V was clipped by 6 bases and J by 0 bases; unmatched bases: 6. Germline V lookup: CDR1 MNHEY, CDR2 SVGAGI. Here the CDR3 reads CASRYRDRASYEQYF. Here the CDR3 DNA reads TGTGCCAGCAGGTACCGGGACAGGGCCTCCTACGAGCAGTACTTC.

This chain joins TRBV19 and TRBJ1-5; possible D gene TRBD1, 6 bases. The CDR3 totals 16 residues. Germline V gene lookup returns CDR1 LNHDA and CDR2 SQIVND (reference sequence). Trimming shortened V by 4 bases and J by 0 bases, and 13 bases separated the two germline ends. CDR3 in amino acids: CASSTLQGYSNQPQHF. CDR3 in DNA: TGTGCCAGTAGTACACTACAGGGTTATAGCAATCAGCCCCAGCATTTT.

This rearrangement joins TRBV6-6 to TRBJ2-1; 11 bases align to TRBD2. J was trimmed by 9 bases and V by 10 bases; bases with no gene match: 14. The CDR3 length is 15 residues. Germline V gene sequence: CDR1 MNHNY, CDR2 SVGAGI (reference sequence). This CDR3 reads CATSILAGAKGEQFF. Written as DNA, the CDR3 is TGTGCCACCTCGATACTAGCGGGGGCGAAAGGTGAGCAGTTCTTC.

V is TRBV6-6 and J is TRBJ2-5, with 9 bases identical to TRBD1. The V gene end was trimmed by 5 bases and the J gene end by 5 bases; junction bases not matched to a gene: 9. Germline V gives CDR1 MNHNY, CDR2 SVGAGI (reference sequence). The CDR3 loop spans 15 amino acids. CDR3 sequence reads: CASSTDRGWGETQYF. The CDR3 DNA is TGTGCCAGCAGTACGGACAGGGGATGGGGGGAGACCCAGTACTTC.

The V gene is TRBV9, the J gene TRBJ1-3, with D possibly TRBD1 on 6 matching bases. Germline lookup yields CDR1 SGDLS and CDR2 YYNGEE. The CDR3 is 17 amino acids. V was cut by 0 bases and J by 4 bases, with 17 bases left in between. In DNA form, the CDR3 reads TGTGCCAGCAGCGTAGCCGCGTCGGGACAAGGGGGAAACACCATATATTTT. Translation gives CASSVAASGQGGNTIYF.

This clone has a handful of counts. V and J are TRBV11-2 and TRBJ2-1; 8 bases line up with TRBD2. Germline CDR1 reads SGHAT; CDR2 reads FQNNGV. The J segment lost 4 bases and the V segment lost 4 bases, leaving 9 bases of the junction unmatched. CDR3 size: 16 residues. For the CDR3, the DNA is TGTGCCAGCAGCTGGGTGCCAAGCGGGAGTTACAATGAGCAGTTCTTC. Translating it yields CASSWVPSGSYNEQFF. Full variable domain (remainder filled in from reference TRBV11-2 and TRBJ2-1): EAGVAQSPRYKIIEKRQSVAFWCNPISGHATLYWYQQILGQGPKLLIQFQNNGVVDDSQLPKDRFSAERLKGVDSTLKIQPAKLEDSAVYLCASSWVPSGSYNEQFFGPGTRLTVL.

V is TRBV7-9 and J is TRBJ2-3; perhaps TRBD1 as D (7 bases). The CDR3 runs to 17 residues. V dropped 4 bases and J dropped 0 bases, with 17 bases sitting between them. The V gene's germline CDR1 is SEHNR and CDR2 FQNEAQ (reference sequence). The CDR3 region has the DNA TGTGCCAGCAGCTGGTCGACAGGGAGGCTGAGCACAGATACGCAGTATTTT. Protein product: CASSWSTGRLSTDTQYF.

V and J are TRBV27 and TRBJ1-6, with unresolved D. CDR1 MNHEY and CDR2 SMNVEV come from the germline V gene (reference sequence). The CDR3 consists of 14 residues. Trimming removed 2 bases from V and 4 bases from J, with 6 bases in between. CDR3 loop: CASSLLVYNSPLHF. CDR3 nucleotide sequence: TGTGCCAGCAGTTTACTAGTTTATAATTCACCCCTCCACTTT.

This clone has only a few counts. The gene calls are TRBV19 and TRBJ1-4, with D unclear. CDR3 length: 13 amino acids. Trimming shortened V by 7 bases and J by 4 bases, and 10 bases separated the two germline ends. Germline CDR1 LNHDA, CDR2 SQIVND (reference sequence). The CDR3 sequence is CASKGQDNEKLFF. CDR3 DNA: TGTGCCAGTAAAGGCCAGGATAATGAAAAACTGTTTTTT.

The chain carries TRBV19 and TRBJ1-5; 7 positions agree with TRBD1. V dropped 5 bases and J dropped 0; count of bases not matched to a gene: 4. The V gene's germline CDR1 is LNHDA and CDR2 SQIVND (reference sequence). This CDR3 is 15 amino acids long. This CDR3 reads CASSYRGYSNQPQHF. The CDR3 coding sequence is TGTGCCAGTAGTTACAGGGGTTATAGCAATCAGCCCCAGCATTTT.

The V gene is TRBV7-2, the J gene TRBJ1-2; tentatively, D is TRBD1 (5 bases). V was pared by 5 bases and J by 4 bases, with 17 bases between. Germline lookup yields CDR1 SGHTA and CDR2 FQGNSA. The CDR3 has 15 amino acids. CDR3 in DNA: TGTGCCAGCAGCGTAACCTCCGGGACTGCCTATGGCTACACCTTC. It yields the protein CASSVTSGTAYGYTF.

The chain recombines TRBV29-1 with TRBJ1-2, with a weak D call TRBD1 (5 bases). The CDR3 spans 14 residues. Germline lookup yields CDR1 SQVTM and CDR2 ANQGSEA. The V end was cut by 2 bases, the J end by 4 bases, with 14 bases between. The CDR3 region has the DNA TGCAGCGTTGAAACAGGAGGGGCGGGCTATGGCTACACCTTC. This translates into CSVETGGAGYGYTF.

The table lists this clone with a few counts. This chain joins TRBV11-2 and TRBJ2-5, with TRBD2 matching over 8 bases. The CDR3 is 17 amino acids. CDR1 is SGHAT and CDR2 is FQNNGV in the germline V gene. With 5 bases clipped from V and 5 bases from J, the junction kept 16 bases outside the gene matches. In nucleotides, the CDR3 is TGTGCCAGCAGCCCAAGTATTGGGACTAGAGGTACTGAGACCCAGTACTTC. Its protein product is CASSPSIGTRGTETQYF.

The chain recombines TRBV21-1 with TRBJ1-5; the D segment call TRBD1 is taken from the table without a DNA check. TRBV21-1 is marked as a pseudogene. This CDR3 is built from 17 residues. The CDR3 DNA follows: TGTGCCAGCAGCAAAGGGGACAGGGGCCCAGAGAGTCAGCCCCAGCATTTT. Residues: CASSKGDRGPESQPQHF.

The chain joins TRBV7-2 to TRBJ2-2, with 10 bases identical to TRBD2. CDR3 length equals 18 residues. Trimming removed 1 base from V and 6 bases from J; junction bases left unmatched: 11. The V gene's germline CDR1 is SGHTA and CDR2 FQGNSA. In DNA form, the CDR3 reads TGTGCCAGCAGCTTAGAATCTTGGTCTAGCGGGGGTGCCGGGGAGCTGTTTTTT. Translation gives CASSLESWSSGGAGELFF.